These T cell receptor beta chains were read from a single sample in a study of identifying expanded T cells in peripheral blood. Here immunoSEQ multiplex PCR was the method, and the copy in TCRdb shows in-frame clones only, minus some. The table shows 120,000 or so clones, with roughly 80% occurring only once. The sample comprised blood. Receptors were obtained from a person between 18 and 75 years old in good health. Each CDR3 is given with its conserved first and last residue. Fields, in order: J gene, V gene, CDR3 protein.

>TRBJ2-6|TRBV19
CAGRGPEGVLTF
>TRBJ2-1|TRBV29-1
CSVSGNEQFF
>TRBJ2-1|TRBV10-3
CAISPENRGNNEQFF
>TRBJ1-5|TRBV7-9
CASSQAGGLGNQPQHF
>TRBJ1-3|TRBV7-2
CASSPQGSSGNTIYF
>TRBJ2-7|TRBV7-9
CASSELWGGEQYF
>TRBJ2-1|TRBV11-2
CASSFYTEQFF
>TRBJ2-7|TRBV28
CASSLWGPSEQYF
>TRBJ2-3|TRBV5-6
CASSWTSAPPTDTQYF
>TRBJ1-1|TRBV5-1
CASSLETGRTEAFF
>TRBJ1-4|TRBV2
CASLGEKLFF
>TRBJ1-4|TRBV2
CAGRDTTTNEKLFF
>TRBJ2-3|TRBV6-5
CASSPGRLGTDTQYF
>TRBJ1-2|TRBV9
CASSVGPGTDYGYTF
>TRBJ1-1|TRBV7-2
CASTPRRGTEAFF
>TRBJ2-1|TRBV9
CASSVSGGANEQFF
>TRBJ1-5|TRBV25-1
CASSGRGGNQPQHF
>TRBJ1-1|TRBV5-1
CASSFTAGGWEAFF
>TRBJ2-7|TRBV5-1
CASSQGTGGEQYF
>TRBJ1-2|TRBV6-6
CASSYYPLGGYTF
>TRBJ2-1|TRBV7-9
CASSYIYNEQFF
>TRBJ2-7|TRBV7-9
CASSLALASHEQYF
>TRBJ2-3|TRBV7-8
CASSPRTGTRNTDTQYF
>TRBJ2-3|TRBV4-1
CATGPRADLRTGLTGTDTQYF
>TRBJ1-1|TRBV16
CASSEMGGPTEAFF
>TRBJ2-2|TRBV7-2
CAEGGGELFF
>TRBJ1-3|TRBV14
CASSQDLSGNTIYF
>TRBJ2-7|TRBV5-1
CASSSITGTASGEQYF
>TRBJ1-3|TRBV7-9
CASSSNRNTIYF
>TRBJ1-1|TRBV29-1
CSVEAGLEMPNTEAFF
>TRBJ1-5|TRBV6-6
CASTGQGNQPQHF
>TRBJ2-7|TRBV4-1
CASSQLQGTYEQYF
>TRBJ2-5|TRBV9
CASSPSHGAETQYF
>TRBJ1-1|TRBV13
CASSLFFTEAFF
>TRBJ1-1|TRBV10-3
CAISGARTGKNTEAFF
>TRBJ2-2|TRBV5-6
CASSLGAGELFF
>TRBJ2-2|TRBV6-1
CASNGGAGTGELFF
>TRBJ1-6|TRBV7-6
CASAVGTGGRNSPLHF
>TRBJ1-5|TRBV6-1
CASTERLRGNQPQHF
>TRBJ2-7|TRBV2
CASSNEGVKYF
>TRBJ1-2|TRBV7-9
CASSINGYTF
>TRBJ1-2|TRBV6-5
CASSSGQAARNFYTF
>TRBJ2-3|TRBV5-1
CASSRGHGDTQYF
>TRBJ2-5|TRBV9
CASSVTGAETQYF
>TRBJ2-5|TRBV9
CASRRSGGAMETQYF
>TRBJ1-2|TRBV6-6
CASSYAGTRNGYTF
>TRBJ1-1|TRBV5-1
CASRPGGDGGTEAFF
>TRBJ1-1|TRBV4-1
CASSQDRQGDTEAFF
>TRBJ1-2|TRBV29-1
CSVGDRANILYGYTF
>TRBJ1-2|TRBV7-9
CASSFGGGLDYGYTF
>TRBJ2-1|TRBV18
CASSRETGRDEQFF
>TRBJ1-3|TRBV7-9
CASSLGTLSGNTIYF
>TRBJ1-4|TRBV7-2
CASSLAGPGSEKLFF